This T cell receptor beta chain is from a study of blood T cell repertoires in COVID-19. The CDR3 extends over 11 amino acids. The V gene's germline CDR1 is MNHEY and CDR2 SVGEGT. V was trimmed by 5 bases and J by 2 bases, leaving 3 bases between them. The protocol was immunoSEQ multiplex PCR, while the TCRdb copy is restricted to in-frame clones and leaves out a portion. The sample holds tens of thousands of clones; roughly 83% are singletons and the top ten take about 4%. The source of this sequence is a man aged 50-60 years with active COVID-19. Sequences were obtained from peripheral blood. V is TRBV6-2 or TRBV6-3 and J is TRBJ2-5; D uncertain. The CDR3 protein is CASSLQETQYF. CDR3 coding DNA: TGTGCCAGCAGTCTGCAAGAGACCCAGTACTTC.